This TCR beta chain was identified in a study of blood T cell repertoires in COVID-19 (dated by TCRdb to about 2020). As for the study more broadly: Samples covering the acute and convalescent phases of COVID-19 were provided by collaborators in the United States, Italy and Spain. The repertoires were released in a freely available public database intended as a resource for research on the immune response to SARS-CoV-2. Sample metadata almost always included a de-identified subject ID, COVID-19 status, age in years and sex. The material from the prospective study consisted of cDNA or gDNA derived from T cells, B-cell-depleted T cells, or PBMCs. The dataset comprised deeply sampled blood TCRbeta repertoires from subjects exposed to, actively infected with, or recovered from COVID-19. Samples came from the ongoing ImmuneRACE study (first 160 participants) plus 1,254 subjects from 6 global collaborators. Where available, HLA class I and class II types were taken from metadata supplied by the sample provider and were not determined by assay-based typing.

On this clone: The antigen it binds to is not known. Per-base qualities were not stored, and no clone one base away is much larger. Other DNA sequences in the same sample also yield this CDR3.

Trimming at the junction amounts to 0 bases on V and 1 base on J, and the germline ends lie 4 bases apart. The CDR3 contains 14 residues, cysteine and phenylalanine counted. The kept DNA is CDR3 alone, 42 bases in frame from the first base. The germline V gene (reference sequence) supplies CDR1 GTSNPN and CDR2 SVGIG. TCRbeta CDR3 regions were amplified from genomic DNA using the immunoSEQ Assay, a bias-controlled multiplex PCR. Per the source publication's procedure: The number of nucleated cells in each sample was estimated by amplification of reference gene primers within the assay. To quantify the absolute abundance of each unique TCRbeta CDR3 rearrangement, sequence reads were collapsed and filtered. For each sample, productive Simpson clonality was calculated as the square root of Simpson's diversity index over productive rearrangements. TCRdb limited this immuneACCESS table to in-frame rearrangements with V and J called. A share of clones is missing; checked studies link under half to unresolved V genes, and the rest is unexplained. The V and J calls and the clone size are those of that table, but D and trimming were determined from the DNA. The sample table holds a few hundred thousand clones, of which around 86% were seen once. The ten largest make up about 3.5% of the sample.

General findings and caveats noted by the study authors: Clinical and demographic metadata were provided uncurated, with the amount varying by source and participant.

Collaborating institutions collected whole blood in K2EDTA tubes following their own protocols. Collaborator samples were shipped for TCRbeta analysis as frozen whole blood, isolated PBMCs, or DNA extracted from either sample type. The sequenced sample was peripheral blood. The chain employs TRBV30 and TRBJ1-6; no D gene is confidently identified. This TCR derives from a man in his late teens or twenties with active or convalescent COVID-19. The nucleotide sequence reads TGTGCCTGGAGTGTAGCGTCCTATAATTCACCCCTCCACTTT. It encodes CAWSVASYNSPLHF.